Below, 18 T cell receptor beta chains from the same sample are listed, as sequenced in a study of blood T cells in healthy people across ages. The use of a sample-barcoded 5' primer and a J-beta primer mix characterized a second PCR of roughly 6 to 11 cycles. TCRdb re-derived calls from the 5' RACE reads in MiXCR, one entry per CDR3 protein. The data contain around 1.5 million distinct CDR3 sequences, around 35% of them seen just once; the ten biggest clones take up approximately 10%. What was sequenced was blood. The receptors come from a woman younger than 45 in good health.

This clonotype appeared a few times. The gene calls are TRBV5-1 and TRBJ2-3, with 8 bases fitting TRBD2. V lost 0 bases and J lost 1; bases outside the gene matches: 7. The CDR3 is 17 amino acids. Germline CDR1 SGHRS, CDR2 YFSETQ. The CDR3 sequence: CASSLEPQRERTDTQYF. CDR3 coding DNA: TGCGCCAGCAGCTTGGAGCCCCAGCGGGAGCGCACAGATACGCAGTATTTT.

V is TRBV27 and J is TRBJ1-1; possible D gene TRBD1, 5 bases. The germline CDR1 and CDR2 sequences are MNHEY and SMNVEV (reference sequence). The V end lost 6 bases, the J end lost 8 bases, and 19 bases lay between the germline ends. The CDR3 loop spans 14 amino acids. The CDR3, as DNA: TGTGCCAGCAGACAAGACCTCAGACAGAGGGAAGCTTTCTTT. It translates to CASRQDLRQREAFF.

Regarding this clonotype: A read error is possible here, since a much larger clone lies one base away. The CDR3 sequence: CASSPRTSGTYQETQDF. The CDR3 bases are TGCGCCAGCAGCCCAAGGACTAGCGGAACGTACCAAGAGACCCAGGACTTC. The chain joins TRBV4-1 to TRBJ2-5, with 10 nucleotides matching TRBD2. Germline values: CDR1 MGHRA, CDR2 YSYEKL. The CDR3 has 17 residues.

This clonotype has only a few counts. CDR3 sequence reads: CATSSVGQAGYEQYF. The CDR3 region has the DNA TGTGCCACCAGCAGTGTGGGACAGGCGGGCTACGAGCAGTACTTC. The chain links TRBV15 to TRBJ2-7, with TRBD1 identical over 8 bases. The germline V gene has CDR1 LNHNV and CDR2 YYDKDF (reference sequence). V was clipped by 3 bases and J by 3 bases; unmatched bases: 7. The CDR3 is 15 residues long.

The chain has TRBV25-1 and TRBJ2-7; D possibly corresponds to TRBD2 (6 bases). The CDR3 consists of 13 residues. Germline-derived CDR1 and CDR2 are MGHDK and SYGVNS. V was clipped by 6 bases and J by 3 bases, with 12 bases between them. CDR3 in amino acids: CASREGGGYEQYF. The DNA for the CDR3 is TGTGCCAGCAGGGAGGGCGGAGGCTACGAGCAGTACTTC.

This chain joins TRBV27 and TRBJ2-5; tentative D call: TRBD1 (5 bases). The CDR3 consists of 13 residues. The V end lost 5 bases, the J end lost 3 bases, and 10 bases lay between the germline ends. CDR1 and CDR2 from the germline V gene are MNHEY and SMNVEV (reference sequence). The CDR3 DNA sequence: TGTGCCAGCAGTACGCGACAGAAAGAGACCCAGTACTTC. This encodes CASSTRQKETQYF.

This chain uses TRBV4-2 with TRBJ2-7; 7 bases agree with TRBD2. The CDR3 is 15 residues long. Germline CDR1 is LGHNA and CDR2 is YNFKEQ. V dropped 1 base and J dropped 0; count of bases not matched to a gene: 3. This CDR3 reads CASSQGGGGSYEQYF. CDR3 DNA: TGTGCCAGCAGCCAAGGGGGGGGGGGCTCCTACGAGCAGTACTTC.

The sample holds many counts of this clonotype. The rearrangement links TRBV12-3 or TRBV12-4 to TRBJ2-5; tentatively, D is TRBD2 (6 bases). This CDR3 comprises 14 residues. Trimming removed 3 bases from V and 2 bases from J, with 10 bases in between. The CDR3 loop reads CASSFRGTQETQYF. CDR3 sequence (DNA): TGTGCCAGCAGTTTCCGCGGGACTCAAGAGACCCAGTACTTC.

Only a few counts were recorded for this clonotype. The J gene is TRBJ2-7, the V gene TRBV6-2 or TRBV6-3; D remains ambiguous. V lost 0 bases, J lost 3 bases, and 12 bases lay in between. Germline V lookup: CDR1 MNHEY, CDR2 SVGEGT. The CDR3 length is 15 residues. CDR3 sequence: CASSYSRLNGYEQYF. CDR3 DNA: TGTGCCAGCAGTTACTCGAGGTTGAACGGCTACGAGCAGTACTTC.

A note on this clonotype: Relative to the germline gene, one junction end is altered; a read error may explain this. The CDR3 nucleotides read TGTGTCAGCAGTACGGACAGGGTGGATGTAGAGACCCAGTACTTC. It encodes CVSSTDRVDVETQYF. The chain is built from TRBV28 and TRBJ2-5; 8 nucleotides line up with TRBD1. The CDR3 totals 15 residues. Germline V lookup: CDR1 MDHEN, CDR2 SYDVKM.

Comments on this clonotype: A much bigger clone sits one base away, suggesting this may be a read error. The chain couples TRBV5-6 to TRBJ2-7, with 11 positions matching TRBD1. Germline V gene sequence: CDR1 SGHDT, CDR2 YYEEEE. Unmatched junction bases numbered 5, after V lost 7 bases and J lost 2 bases. This CDR3 contains 14 residues. The CDR3 is CASCWGQGAYEQYF. DNA of the CDR3: TGTGCCAGCTGCTGGGGACAGGGGGCCTACGAGCAGTACTTC.

This clonotype was detected only a few times. The V and J genes are TRBV20-1 and TRBJ2-5; D is uncertain. The germline V gene has CDR1 DFQATT and CDR2 SNEGSKA (reference sequence). CDR3 length: 11 amino acids. Trimming pared 4 bases from V and 3 bases from J, leaving 6 bases between. The CDR3 protein is CSAKTEETQYF. CDR3 in DNA: TGCAGTGCTAAGACGGAAGAGACCCAGTACTTC.

This clonotype appeared a few times. The chain has TRBV10-3 and TRBJ2-7; 8 nucleotides agree with TRBD1. The V segment lost 2 bases and the J segment 5 bases; nucleotides outside the gene matches: 8. Germline CDR1 reads ENHRY; CDR2 reads SYGVKD. The CDR3 has 15 residues. DNA of the CDR3: TGTGCCATCAGTGAGGGGCAGGGGGCGCGGGACGAGCAGTACTTC. It specifies CAISEGQGARDEQYF.

The chain couples TRBV20-1 to TRBJ2-4, with 7 bases identical to TRBD2. The V gene end was trimmed by 3 bases and the J gene end by 13 bases; junction bases not matched to a gene: 12. Germline V gene sequence: CDR1 DFQATT, CDR2 SNEGSKA (reference sequence). The CDR3 is made up of 13 amino acids. The CDR3 nucleotides read TGCAGTGCTAGCCCTGGCGGGGGTTACGGGCAGTACTTC. Its protein product is CSASPGGGYGQYF.

This clonotype has more than one count but fewer than ten. The rearrangement uses TRBV5-1 and TRBJ1-1; D gene ambiguous. Germline CDR1 and CDR2: SGHRS and YFSETQ. The V and J ends lost 4 bases and 4 bases respectively, with 17 bases between them. The CDR3 has 15 residues. CDR3: CASSAMEGRSTEAFF. CDR3 nucleotide sequence: TGCGCCAGCAGCGCAATGGAAGGCAGGTCCACTGAAGCTTTCTTT.

This chain connects TRBV7-2 to TRBJ2-1, with 11 bases aligning to TRBD2. V shed 5 bases, J shed 13 bases, and the junction held 10 bases outside the gene matches. Germline V gene lookup returns CDR1 SGHTA and CDR2 FQGNSA. The CDR3 covers 14 residues. The CDR3 region is CASSPTTSGTKQFF. DNA of the CDR3: TGTGCCAGCAGCCCTACGACTAGCGGGACTAAACAGTTCTTC.

V is TRBV2 and J is TRBJ2-2; D is uncertain. The V gene's germline CDR1 is SNHLY and CDR2 FYNNEI. CDR3 length: 13 amino acids. Trimming pared 11 bases from V and 3 bases from J, leaving 13 bases between. CDR3 DNA: TGTGCCGGCGGTGCGCGAGACACCGGGGAGCTGTTTTTT. It translates to CAGGARDTGELFF.

Points on this clonotype: One end of the junction is discordant with germline, which a read error may explain. V and J are TRBV4-1 and TRBJ2-1; 10 bases fit TRBD2. The CDR3 loop spans 16 amino acids. CDR1 is MGHRA and CDR2 is YSYEKL in the germline V gene. The CDR3 region has the DNA TGCGCCAGCAGCCAAGGCCTAGCGGGAGTCTACAATGGGCAGTTCTTC. This codes for CASSQGLAGVYNGQFF.